The T cell receptor beta chain under discussion was sequenced for a study of cytomegalovirus exposure and HLA in healthy donors. The PCR had 60 Vbeta and 13 Jbeta primers. Clones were sequenced by immunoSEQ multiplex PCR, and TCRdb holds only the in-frame ones, with some missing. Of about 150,000 clones listed, roughly three quarters are singletons. General study findings and limits: Equally common other TCR beta chains were less clonally expanded than HLA-associated ones, a later analysis found.

This clone was seen a handful of times. The antigen remains undetermined. The CDR3 is made up of 11 amino acids. Per the germline V gene, CDR1 is GTSNPN and CDR2 is SVGIG (reference sequence). V was shortened by 4 bases and J by 1 base, with 4 bases between the two germline ends. The receptor's source is a male donor in good health and CMV-seronegative. Material: PBMCs. This rearrangement joins TRBV30 to TRBJ1-1; D ambiguous. The CDR3 DNA sequence: TGTGCCTGGACCCGGAACACTGAAGCTTTCTTT. Its protein product is CAWTRNTEAFF. Full variable domain (missing parts from reference TRBV30 and TRBJ1-1): SQTIHQWPATLVQPVGSPLSLECTVEGTSNPNLYWYRQAAGRGLQLLFYSVGIGQISSEVPQNLSASRPQDRQFILSSKKLLLSDSGFYLCAWTRNTEAFFGQGTRLTVV.